One sample yielded the 21 T cell receptor beta chains listed below, sequenced in a study of shared clonotypes between healthy human individuals. Clones were sequenced by immunoSEQ multiplex PCR, and TCRdb holds only the in-frame ones, with some missing. The sample comprises about 2.1 million clones, over 85% of which are singletons, and over 1.5% rests with the top ten. The naive CD8 fraction comprised CD45RO-negative cells positively selected for CCR7 and excluded terminally differentiated effector memory CD45RA+ cells. The specimen was naive CD8+ T cells from PBMCs. These receptors were taken from a man younger than 30 in good health. Some clones in this sample may be carry-over from other donors' samples.

V and J are TRBV11-2 and TRBJ1-4; D is unclear. Per the germline V gene, CDR1 is SGHAT and CDR2 is FQNNGV. The V and J ends lost 5 bases and 7 bases respectively, with 14 bases between them. The length of the CDR3 is 14 residues. The CDR3 is CASSRYRLGEKLFF. CDR3 sequence (DNA): TGTGCCAGCAGCCGTTATCGGTTGGGTGAAAAACTGTTTTTT.

This clone was seen once. The V gene is TRBV7-3, the J gene TRBJ2-5, with D possibly matching TRBD1 (5 bases). The CDR3 contains 13 residues. CDR1 is SGHTA and CDR2 is FQGTGA in the germline V gene. The ends were cut back, 2 bases at V and 4 bases at J, with 8 bases in the middle. CDR3 protein: CASSLSRAETQYF. The CDR3 bases are TGTGCCAGCAGCTTATCCAGGGCAGAGACCCAGTACTTC.

The V and J genes are TRBV2 and TRBJ2-7, with unresolved D. V shed 5 bases and J shed 0 bases, with 17 bases lying between them. CDR3 length: 16 residues. From germline, CDR1 is SNHLY and CDR2 FYNNEI. The CDR3 DNA sequence: TGTGCCAGCAGTTCCCGACATGAACTCCCCTCCTACGAGCAGTACTTC. As protein: CASSSRHELPSYEQYF.

The chain employs TRBV4-3 and TRBJ2-1; 11 nucleotides line up with TRBD2. The V gene's germline CDR1 is LGHNA and CDR2 YSLEER. The length of the CDR3 is 17 residues. V was pared by 4 bases and J by 6 bases, with 11 bases of the junction left unmatched. In DNA form, the CDR3 reads TGCGCCAGCAGCCGGAGTCCGGGCGGGACTAGCGGCAATGAGCAGTTCTTC. Amino acid sequence: CASSRSPGGTSGNEQFF.

A single count supports this clone. The rearrangement uses TRBV19 and TRBJ1-1, with D possibly matching TRBD1 (5 bases). Trimming took off 5 bases at V and 0 bases at J, with 13 bases between the two ends. The germline V gene has CDR1 LNHDA and CDR2 SQIVND (reference sequence). The CDR3 is 15 amino acids. CDR3 amino acids: CASSGAGTVNTEAFF. CDR3 sequence (DNA): TGTGCCAGTAGTGGAGCGGGGACTGTGAACACTGAAGCTTTCTTT.

This chain uses TRBV27 with TRBJ1-1, with TRBD1 matching over 7 bases. The V segment lost 2 bases and the J segment 5 bases; nucleotides outside the gene matches: 5. Germline lookup yields CDR1 MNHEY and CDR2 SMNVEV (reference sequence). The CDR3 totals 14 residues. In nucleotides, the CDR3 is TGTGCCAGCAGTTTAGTACAGGGGTGGACTGAAGCTTTCTTT. It is translated as CASSLVQGWTEAFF.

The V call is TRBV5-4, the J call TRBJ2-7, with 12 bases matching TRBD2. CDR3 length: 16 amino acids. CDR1 and CDR2 from the germline V gene are SGHNT and YYREEE (reference sequence). V lost 1 base to trimming and J lost 11 bases; unmatched junction nucleotides: 13. In nucleotides, the CDR3 is TGTGCCAGCAGCTTGTACGCTAGCGGGAGGGCCAGTGGCGAGTACTTC. It translates to CASSLYASGRASGEYF.

About this clone itself: The sample holds other DNA sequences that translate to the same CDR3. J is TRBJ2-7 and V is TRBV19; 12 bases map to TRBD2. The CDR3 runs to 15 residues. V lost 3 bases and J lost 6; bases outside the gene matches: 6. Germline V gives CDR1 LNHDA, CDR2 SQIVND (reference sequence). As DNA, the CDR3 is TGTGCCAGTAGTATTGCAGGACTAGCGGGAAGCGAGCAGTACTTC. Amino acids: CASSIAGLAGSEQYF. Looking up the rest from reference TRBV19 and TRBJ2-7 gives the full variable domain: DGGITQSPKYLFRKEGQNVTLSCEQNLNHDAMYWYRQDPGQGLRLIYYSQIVNDFQKGDIAEGYSVSREKKESFPLTVTSAQKNPTAFYLCASSIAGLAGSEQYFGPGTRLTVT.

This chain uses TRBV27 with TRBJ1-5; D uncertain. The CDR3 loop spans 13 amino acids. Germline-derived CDR1 and CDR2 are MNHEY and SMNVEV (reference sequence). V dropped 1 base and J dropped 9 bases, with 10 bases sitting between them. This CDR3 reads CASSLFSGGPQHF. The CDR3 coding sequence is TGTGCCAGCAGTTTATTCTCCGGAGGGCCCCAGCATTTT.

The V and J genes are TRBV7-8 and TRBJ2-7; D possibly matches TRBD1 or TRBD2 (5 bases each). Per the germline V gene, CDR1 is SGHVS and CDR2 is FQNEAQ. The ends were cut back, 5 bases at V and 1 base at J, with 18 bases in the middle. This CDR3 spans 16 amino acids. CDR3 region: CASSGTGTDVSYEQYF. CDR3 bases: TGTGCCAGCAGCGGGACGGGGACGGACGTGTCCTACGAGCAGTACTTC.

CDR3 amino acids: CASSDGALGNTIYF. CDR3 DNA: TGTGCCAGCAGTGACGGGGCGCTCGGAAACACCATATATTTT. This chain uses TRBV2 with TRBJ1-3, with D possibly matching TRBD1 (5 bases). V lost 3 bases, J lost 4 bases, and 10 bases lay in between. The germline V gene encodes CDR1 SNHLY and CDR2 FYNNEI. There are 14 residues in the CDR3.

The chain recombines TRBV13 with TRBJ1-2, with D perhaps TRBD1 (6 bases). This CDR3 is built from 14 residues. V gave up 5 bases and J gave up 5 bases, with 15 bases separating them. CDR1 and CDR2 (germline): PRHDT, FYEKMQ (reference sequence). DNA of the CDR3: TGTGCCAGCAGCGGACCCGGGACAAAGTATGGCTACACCTTC. Translating it yields CASSGPGTKYGYTF.

The chain carries TRBV5-4 and TRBJ2-7; D remains ambiguous. The V end lost 0 bases, the J end lost 2 bases, and 15 bases lay between the germline ends. Looked up from germline, CDR1 is SGHNT and CDR2 is YYREEE (reference sequence). This CDR3 contains 16 residues. In DNA form, the CDR3 reads TGTGCCAGCAGCTTGGACCCGGAATCCATCGCCTACGAGCAGTACTTC. Its protein product is CASSLDPESIAYEQYF.

The chain couples TRBV5-1 to TRBJ2-7; 7 bases fit TRBD1. The CDR3 runs to 14 residues. From germline, CDR1 is SGHRS and CDR2 YFSETQ. The ends lost 4 bases at V and 4 bases at J; junction bases unmatched: 8. The CDR3 DNA is TGCGCCAGCAGCCCCGGACAGGCAGGTTACGAGCAGTACTTC. This gives the protein CASSPGQAGYEQYF.

This sequence joins TRBV4-1 and TRBJ2-3, with TRBD2 matching 11 bases. CDR1 MGHRA and CDR2 YSYEKL come from the germline V gene. Trimming took 1 base from V and 2 from J; bases not matched to a gene: 8. CDR3 size: 18 residues. The CDR3 loop is CASSQVLGTSGPTDTQYF. CDR3 in DNA: TGCGCCAGCAGCCAAGTCTTAGGGACTAGCGGACCCACAGATACGCAGTATTTT.

The count of this clone is one. The gene calls are TRBV29-1 and TRBJ2-3, with unresolved D. The CDR3 runs to 14 residues. Trimming left V 5 bases short and J 2 bases short, with 14 bases between. Germline V gene lookup returns CDR1 SQVTM and CDR2 ANQGSEA. CDR3 DNA: TGCAGCGTTCAGTTCGAGAGAGACACAGATACGCAGTATTTT. This codes for CSVQFERDTDTQYF.

This chain joins TRBV9 and TRBJ2-7; 7 nucleotides agree with TRBD1. Trimming took 4 bases from V and 3 from J; bases not matched to a gene: 10. Germline V gene data show CDR1 as SGDLS and CDR2 as YYNGEE. This CDR3 spans 15 amino acids. CDR3 region: CASSPRQGLNYEQYF. CDR3 coding DNA: TGTGCCAGCAGCCCACGACAGGGTTTGAACTACGAGCAGTACTTC.

This clone was counted a single time. The gene calls are TRBV5-6 and TRBJ2-2; D is undetermined. This CDR3 region has 12 residues. Germline V gives CDR1 SGHDT, CDR2 YYEEEE. Trimming pared 0 bases from V and 7 bases from J, leaving 4 bases between. CDR3 residues: CASSLEGGELFF. DNA for the CDR3: TGTGCCAGCAGCTTGGAGGGCGGGGAGCTGTTTTTT.

The V and J genes are TRBV9 and TRBJ1-1; no reliable D call. The CDR3 totals 14 residues. Trimming stripped 4 bases from V and 3 bases from J, with 13 bases between. In germline, CDR1 is SGDLS, CDR2 YYNGEE. For the CDR3, the DNA is TGTGCCAGCAGCCCCTTCGGTGGGGACACTGAAGCTTTCTTT. Encoded protein: CASSPFGGDTEAFF.

V usage is TRBV4-1 and J usage is TRBJ2-5, with TRBD1 matching 8 bases. V trimming: 5 bases; J trimming: 2 bases; junction bases outside the gene matches: 19. The CDR3 has 19 residues. CDR1 is MGHRA and CDR2 is YSYEKL in the germline V gene. For the CDR3, the DNA is TGCGCCAGCAGCACCCGGACAGGGAGCGGGCGGGGTTTTCAAGAGACCCAGTACTTC. It yields the protein CASSTRTGSGRGFQETQYF.

V gene TRBV18 combines with J gene TRBJ1-2; D remains unclear. Germline assignment: CDR1 KGHSH and CDR2 LQKENI. This CDR3 has 14 amino acids. The V end lost 6 bases, the J end lost 2 bases, and 13 bases lay between the germline ends. The CDR3 region is CASSLERSNYGYTF. CDR3 DNA sequence: TGTGCCAGCTCTCTAGAAAGATCGAACTATGGCTACACCTTC.